This T cell receptor beta chain was sequenced during a study of monozygotic twins with inflammatory bowel disease. Study findings and constraints: The analysis yielded no support for one strong signal or clonotype associated with IBD. Clonotype overlap with others was lower in IBD patients than in healthy twins, a difference that was greatest with disease activity.

Concerning this clonotype: Its antigen is currently unknown.

The CDR3 is made up of 13 amino acids. CDR1 is SGHNT, CDR2 YENEEA, per germline. Amplification used two nested PCRs: around 17 cycles, then 8 to 10 cycles, on TCRalpha/TCRbeta cDNA. Each CDR3 protein gets one entry in TCRdb, which reprocessed the 5' RACE reads and gives no DNA. The sample table sets out approximately 160,000 distinct CDR3 sequences. Sequencing was done on a sample of blood. J is TRBJ2-7 and V is TRBV11-3. The TCR comes from a human donor with ulcerative colitis or Crohn's disease, or a healthy co-twin of an affected twin (not recorded which). The chain's CDR3 is CASSLDPSYEQYF.